This passage covers 27 T cell receptor beta chains from one sample sequenced in a study of low-dose radiotherapy and immunotherapy resistance in tumors (dated by TCRdb to the early 2020s). This specimen's time point label, per the study, means: before trial treatment. Sequencing was performed on an Illumina HiSeq 2500. To make first-strand cDNA, Superscript III was used along with a set of TRAV- and TRBV-specific primers so that both the TCRalpha and TCRbeta chains were covered. TCRs were amplified with Phusion for 20 to 25 PCR cycles, with a constant-region primer paired with the adapter attached to the V primers. TCRdb itself trimmed the public reads at Q25 with fastp, ran MiXCR and retained productive beta chains. Identical CDR3 proteins give one entry, which carries the most common genes and DNA. In all, the sample holds 64,000 or so distinct CDR3 sequences, and approximately 25% of those were seen once. Approximately 7% of the sample lies in the top ten.

The specimen comprised PBMCs, sampled before treatment. Every receptor here comes from a male donor with rectosigmoid adenocarcinoma.

This clonotype was seen at least ten times. V gene TRBV6-2 or TRBV6-3 combines with J gene TRBJ2-3; 10 bases map to TRBD1. Germline CDR1 reads MNHEY; CDR2 reads SVGEGT. This CDR3 contains 16 residues. V was clipped by 5 bases and J by 3 bases; unmatched bases: 8. CDR3 loop: CASSDGPGQGTDTQYF. The CDR3 nucleotides read TGTGCCAGCAGTGACGGACCGGGACAGGGGACAGATACGCAGTATTTT.

This clonotype was counted at least ten times. The chain combines TRBV11-2 with TRBJ1-6; 7 bases are shared with TRBD1. Germline V gene sequence: CDR1 SGHAT, CDR2 FQNNGV. The CDR3 loop spans 15 amino acids. The J segment lost 6 bases and the V segment lost 2 bases, leaving 4 bases of the junction unmatched. CDR3 DNA sequence: TGTGCCAGCAGCTTACGGAGGGGGCCTAATTCACCCCTCCACTTT. Its translation: CASSLRRGPNSPLHF.

This clonotype was recorded many times. J is TRBJ1-6 and V is TRBV20-1; the D gene is possibly TRBD1 (5 bases). In germline, CDR1 is DFQATT, CDR2 SNEGSKA (reference sequence). The CDR3 runs to 16 residues. V was pared by 0 bases and J by 2 bases, with 11 bases between. The DNA for the CDR3 is TGCAGTGCTAGAGATCTGGCGGGGGCCTATAATTCACCCCTCCACTTT. Translation gives CSARDLAGAYNSPLHF.

This clonotype came up many times. J is TRBJ2-1 and V is TRBV5-6, with TRBD2 as a possible D gene (7 bases). The CDR3 consists of 15 residues. V was trimmed by 1 base and J by 7 bases, leaving 15 bases between them. Germline V gene lookup returns CDR1 SGHDT and CDR2 YYEEEE. The CDR3 spells CASSLLAGRGNEQFF. Written as DNA, the CDR3 is TGTGCCAGCAGCTTGTTGGCGGGGAGGGGGAATGAGCAGTTCTTC.

The V gene is TRBV12-3 or TRBV12-4, the J gene TRBJ1-1, with D possibly being TRBD1 (5 bases). V gave up 4 bases and J gave up 2 bases, with 11 bases separating them. This CDR3 has 14 residues. As DNA, the CDR3 is TGTGCCAGCAGTTCCGGGACCTCTAACACTGAAGCTTTCTTT. Protein: CASSSGTSNTEAFF.

Of note for this clonotype: The limits of the CDR3 on the DNA are not certain, so only TCRdb's listed CDR3 is given. This rearrangement joins TRBV28 to TRBJ1-4; TRBD1, the table's D call, was not compared with the DNA. CDR1 and CDR2 (germline): MDHEN, SYDVKM. Ends included, the CDR3 has 15 residues. The CDR3 loop reads CASSPRDSYEKLFFF.

In its sample, this clonotype was seen many times. V gene TRBV4-1 combines with J gene TRBJ1-2; D not resolved. The germline V and J ends were trimmed by 0 bases and 7 bases, with 15 bases remaining between them. Germline values: CDR1 MGHRA, CDR2 YSYEKL. The CDR3 length is 15 residues. DNA for the CDR3: TGCGCCAGCAGCCAAGATCGGCAGCCTTCGGGTGGCTACACCTTC. This codes for CASSQDRQPSGGYTF.

This clonotype was observed many times. V and J are TRBV3-1 and TRBJ2-3, with TRBD2 matching over 8 bases. Looked up from germline, CDR1 is LGHDT and CDR2 is YNNKEL (reference sequence). The trim removed 1 base at V and 2 bases at J, leaving 5 bases unmatched. The CDR3 sequence is 16 residues long. The CDR3 protein is CASSQAQLADTDTQYF. The CDR3 DNA is TGTGCCAGCAGCCAAGCTCAACTAGCGGACACAGATACGCAGTATTTT.

The rearrangement joins TRBV4-3 to TRBJ2-5; possible D gene TRBD1, 6 bases. Per germline, CDR1 LGHNA and CDR2 YSLEER. V gave up 5 bases and J gave up 7 bases, with 11 bases separating them. This CDR3 comprises 12 residues. The CDR3 sequence is CASSSQGGTQYF. The CDR3 DNA is TGCGCCAGCAGCAGCCAAGGGGGGACCCAGTACTTC.

There are many counts of this clonotype. This chain links TRBV20-1 with TRBJ1-5, with D maybe TRBD1 (5 bases). The CDR3 is 13 amino acids. Germline loops: CDR1 DFQATT, CDR2 SNEGSKA (reference sequence). Trimming cost V 3 bases and J 7 bases, with 13 bases left between them. The CDR3 protein is CSASQAGNQPQHF. CDR3 coding DNA: TGCAGTGCTAGTCAGGCAGGGAACCAGCCCCAGCATTTT.

This clonotype was found many times. This chain links TRBV19 with TRBJ1-5; D is possibly TRBD1 (5 bases). Per germline, CDR1 LNHDA and CDR2 SQIVND (reference sequence). The CDR3 is 13 amino acids. V lost 10 bases, J lost 1 base, and 11 bases lay in between. The CDR3 here is CATTSGSNQPQHF. The CDR3 DNA reads TGTGCCACCACATCAGGGAGCAATCAGCCCCAGCATTTT. Filled out from reference TRBV19 and TRBJ1-5, the complete variable domain reads DGGITQSPKYLFRKEGQNVTLSCEQNLNHDAMYWYRQDPGQGLRLIYYSQIVNDFQKGDIAEGYSVSREKKESFPLTVTSAQKNPTAFYLCATTSGSNQPQHFGDGTRLSIL.

At least ten counts were recorded for this clonotype. This sequence joins TRBV6-2 or TRBV6-3 and TRBJ2-7; 9 bases match TRBD1. Germline trimming cut 6 bases from V and 5 bases from J; bases unmatched to any gene: 17. The CDR3 sequence is 17 residues long. Germline CDR1 reads MNHEY; CDR2 reads SVGEGT. CDR3 sequence reads: CASSSRLPGQGGDEQYF. CDR3 nucleotides: TGTGCCAGCAGCTCCAGATTGCCGGGACAGGGAGGGGACGAGCAGTACTTC.

This clonotype has at least ten counts. This chain links TRBV6-5 with TRBJ1-1; 10 bases match TRBD1. Germline CDR1 is MNHEY and CDR2 is SVGAGI. Trimming took 7 bases from V and 4 from J; bases not matched to a gene: 6. The CDR3 is made up of 14 amino acids. The CDR3 nucleotides read TGTGCCAGCAAGACAGGGGGCCGGAGCACTGAAGCTTTCTTT. Translation: CASKTGGRSTEAFF.

This clonotype was counted ten times or more. The chain combines TRBV7-2 with TRBJ2-3; 10 nucleotides match TRBD1. With V trimmed by 0 bases and J by 5 bases, 5 bases remained unmatched. The germline gives CDR1 SGHTA, CDR2 FQGNSA. The length of the CDR3 is 16 residues. The CDR3 protein is CASSLAPGQGGDTQYF. For the CDR3, the DNA is TGTGCCAGCAGCTTAGCCCCAGGACAGGGGGGAGATACGCAGTATTTT.

The sample holds many counts of this clonotype. The chain combines TRBV12-3 or TRBV12-4 with TRBJ2-5; 8 bases agree with TRBD1. The CDR3 has 13 amino acids. The DNA for the CDR3 is TGTGGGAGTGGACAGGGACCCCAAGAGACCCAGTACTTC. It specifies CGSGQGPQETQYF.

Ten or more counts support this clonotype. The chain links TRBV3-1 to TRBJ2-7; 9 bases map to TRBD2. Trimming removed 5 bases from V and 5 bases from J; junction bases left unmatched: 7. CDR1 and CDR2 (germline): LGHDT, YNNKEL (reference sequence). The CDR3 has 14 residues. The CDR3 loop is CASSSRAGGDEQYF. The CDR3 DNA sequence: TGTGCCAGCAGCTCCAGAGCGGGAGGCGACGAGCAGTACTTC.

This chain uses TRBV7-8 with TRBJ2-5, with 8 bases that match TRBD2. Germline-derived CDR1 and CDR2 are SGHVS and FQNEAQ. V gave up 2 bases and J gave up 4 bases; unmatched junction bases: 6. This CDR3 comprises 15 residues. CDR3 sequence reads: CASSLTWTSPETQYF. Written as DNA, the CDR3 is TGTGCCAGCAGCTTAACATGGACTAGCCCAGAGACCCAGTACTTC.

In its sample, this clonotype was seen many times. The chain is built from TRBV6-6 and TRBJ2-2; D is possibly TRBD1 or TRBD2 (6 bases each). Trimming removed 2 bases from V and 5 bases from J, with 12 bases in between. Germline CDR1 is MNHNY and CDR2 is SVGAGI (reference sequence). There are 15 residues in the CDR3. CDR3 in DNA: TGTGCCAGCAGTTACGGGGGGCGAAAGACCGGGGAGCTGTTTTTT. It specifies CASSYGGRKTGELFF.

This clonotype was seen repeatedly, ten times or more. A much larger clone lies a single base off, so this may be a read error. V gene TRBV5-5 combines with J gene TRBJ2-7; 8 positions match TRBD1. Germline values: CDR1 SGHKS, CDR2 YYEKEE (reference sequence). There are 15 residues in the CDR3. The CDR3 coding sequence is TGTGCCAGCAGCTCACCCGGGACAGGAACCTACAAGCAGTACTTC. This codes for CASSSPGTGTYKQYF. Drawing the rest from reference TRBV5-5 and TRBJ2-7, the complete variable domain is DAGVTQSPTHLIKTRGQQVTLRCSPISGHKSVSWYQQVLGQGPQFIFQYYEKEERGRGNFPDRFSARQFPNYSSELNVNALLLGDSALYLCASSSPGTGTYKQYFGPGTRLTVT.

This clonotype was recorded at least ten times. The rearrangement uses TRBV13 and TRBJ2-3; D uncertain. V lost 4 bases to trimming and J lost 1 base, with 6 bases between them. Germline CDR1 is PRHDT and CDR2 is FYEKMQ (reference sequence). The CDR3 length is 13 residues. Here the CDR3 DNA reads TGTGCCAGCAGCTCTTACCGCACAGATACGCAGTATTTT. It codes for CASSSYRTDTQYF. The full variable domain, rest sourced from reference TRBV13 and TRBJ2-3, is AAGVIQSPRHLIKEKRETATLKCYPIPRHDTVYWYQQGPGQDPQFLISFYEKMQSDKGSIPDRFSAQQFSDYHSELNMSSLELGDSALYFCASSSYRTDTQYFGPGTRLTVL.

This clonotype was seen at least ten times. This chain uses TRBV4-3 with TRBJ2-6, with 7 bases lining up with TRBD1. V dropped 4 bases and J dropped 4; count of bases not matched to a gene: 7. The germline V gene encodes CDR1 LGHNA and CDR2 YSLEER. This CDR3 comprises 16 residues. The CDR3 nucleotides are TGCGCCAGCAGCCGGAGACAGGGCTCCGGGGCCAACGTCCTGACTTTC. This sequence encodes CASSRRQGSGANVLTF.

Worth noting for this clonotype: This likely reflects a read error, since a far larger clone is one base away. V and J are TRBV6-1 and TRBJ2-7; TRBD2 agrees at 8 bases. Gene TRBJ2-1 matches the end of the DNA better, so the J call may be wrong. There are 14 residues in the CDR3. Germline lookup yields CDR1 MNHNS and CDR2 SASEGT. Here the CDR3 reads CASSYTSGYYEQFF. In DNA, the CDR3 is TGTGCCAGCAGTTACACTAGCGGATACTACGAGCAGTTCTTC.

The table lists this clonotype with many counts. The V gene is TRBV7-2, the J gene TRBJ2-7; 8 bases align to TRBD2. CDR1 is SGHTA, CDR2 FQGNSA, per germline. With V trimmed by 1 base and J by 5 bases, 13 bases remained unmatched. The CDR3 spans 17 residues. The CDR3 nucleotides are TGTGCCAGCAGCTTAGACCCTAGGGGCGGGGGGACCGACGAGCAGTACTTC. Encoded protein: CASSLDPRGGGTDEQYF.

V usage is TRBV9 and J usage is TRBJ2-3, with TRBD2 matching 9 bases. V was clipped by 3 bases and J by 3 bases; unmatched bases: 17. The CDR3 extends over 19 amino acids. Germline CDR1 is SGDLS and CDR2 is YYNGEE. The CDR3 here is CASSAHPSGVAGVTDTQYF. The CDR3 DNA is TGTGCCAGCAGCGCCCACCCTAGTGGGGTAGCGGGAGTAACAGATACGCAGTATTTT.

This clonotype was counted many times. The genes are TRBV29-1 and TRBJ2-2, with 7 bases that match TRBD2. The V segment lost 4 bases and the J segment 6 bases; nucleotides outside the gene matches: 8. Germline V CDR1 and CDR2: SQVTM, ANQGSEA. The CDR3 sequence is 14 residues long. The CDR3 coding sequence is TGCAGCGTTGGGACTAGTGGGGTGTCCGGGGAGCTGTTTTTT. This codes for CSVGTSGVSGELFF.

In the case of this clonotype: A much larger clone lies a single base off, so this may be a read error. The chain carries TRBV27 and TRBJ2-4, with 8 bases identical to TRBD2. Germline-derived CDR1 and CDR2 are MNHEY and SMNVEV (reference sequence). The CDR3 length is 17 residues. The junction had 15 bases not matched to a gene; V was cut back by 4 bases and J by 7 bases. This chain's CDR3 is CASSSGLTGGPRNIQYF. As DNA, the CDR3 is TGTGCCAGCAGTTCGGGACTAACGGGGGGGCCGCGTAACATTCAGTACTTC.

In DNA form, the CDR3 reads TGTGCCAGCAGCTTGGGTGGTAGCGGGATACCAAAAAACATTCAGTACTTC. This encodes CASSLGGSGIPKNIQYF. The gene calls are TRBV7-2 and TRBJ2-4; 8 nucleotides match TRBD2. In germline, CDR1 is SGHTA, CDR2 FQGNSA. V shed 3 bases, J shed 4 bases, and the junction held 11 bases outside the gene matches. The CDR3 sequence is 17 residues long.